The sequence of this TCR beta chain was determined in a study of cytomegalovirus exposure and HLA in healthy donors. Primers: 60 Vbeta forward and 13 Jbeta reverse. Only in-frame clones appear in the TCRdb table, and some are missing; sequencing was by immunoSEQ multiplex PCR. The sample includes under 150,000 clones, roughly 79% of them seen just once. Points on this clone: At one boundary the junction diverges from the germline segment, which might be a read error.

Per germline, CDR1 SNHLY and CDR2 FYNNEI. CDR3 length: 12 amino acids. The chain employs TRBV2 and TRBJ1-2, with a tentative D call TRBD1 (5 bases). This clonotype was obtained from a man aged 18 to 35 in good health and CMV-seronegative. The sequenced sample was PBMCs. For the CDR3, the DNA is TGTACCAGCAGGCCCGACAGTTATGGCTACACCTTC. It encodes CTSRPDSYGYTF.